This section outlines one T cell receptor (beta chain) sequence together with its context. Its antigen is currently unknown. This entry is derived from a study of blood T cell dynamics during melanoma immunotherapy. Study outcomes and limitations: Clones driving repertoire changes may be melanoma-specific or general immune activation.

The time point denotes: pre-treatment baseline. Germline CDR1 is ENHRY and CDR2 is SYGVKD. This CDR3 region has 14 residues. Trimming took off 3 bases at V and 1 base at J, with 9 bases between the two ends. The method was immunoSEQ multiplex PCR; TCRdb's version includes in-frame clones alone and lacks a portion of them. The sample has around 8,100 clones, approximately 77% seen once. The clonotype comes from a human donor with melanoma. Sequencing used blood, obtained from a patient treated with checkpoint blockade. This rearrangement joins TRBV10-3 to TRBJ2-5; D unresolved. The chain's CDR3 is CAISDNGSQETQYF. The CDR3 DNA reads as TGTGCCATCAGTGATAATGGCAGCCAAGAGACCCAGTACTTC.